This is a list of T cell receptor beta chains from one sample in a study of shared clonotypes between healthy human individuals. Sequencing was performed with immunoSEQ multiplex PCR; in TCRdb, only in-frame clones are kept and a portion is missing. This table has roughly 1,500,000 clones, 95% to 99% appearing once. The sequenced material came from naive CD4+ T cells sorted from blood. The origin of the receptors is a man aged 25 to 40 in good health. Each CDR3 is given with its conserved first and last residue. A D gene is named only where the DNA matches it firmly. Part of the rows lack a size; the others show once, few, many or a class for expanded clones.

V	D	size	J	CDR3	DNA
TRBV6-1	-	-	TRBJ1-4	CASSEVSETFFNEKLFF	TGTGCCAGCAGTGAAGTCTCCGAGACCTTTTTTAATGAAAAACTGTTTTTT
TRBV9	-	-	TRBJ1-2	CASSGAGVTGIHLAGYTF	TGTGCCAGCAGCGGAGCCGGAGTTACAGGGATCCACTTGGCTGGCTACACCTTC
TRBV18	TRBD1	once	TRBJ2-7	CATADRNYEQYF	TGTGCCACGGCGGACAGGAACTACGAGCAGTACTTC
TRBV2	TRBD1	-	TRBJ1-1	CASSLDRGRKMNTEAFF	TGTGCCAGCAGTCTTGACAGGGGGCGTAAAATGAACACTGAAGCTTTCTTT
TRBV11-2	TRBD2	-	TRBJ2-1	CASSRRAAGYNEQFF	TGTGCCAGCAGCCGCCGCGCAGCGGGATACAATGAGCAGTTCTTC
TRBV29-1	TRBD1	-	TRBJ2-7	CSVRDSSYEQYF	TGCAGCGTTCGGGACAGCTCCTACGAGCAGTACTTC
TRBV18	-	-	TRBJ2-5	CASSPKGLAETQYF	TGTGCCAGCTCACCAAAGGGACTCGCAGAGACCCAGTACTTC
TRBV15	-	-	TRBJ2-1	CATSREVRGNGFF	TGTGCCACCAGCAGAGAGGTACGAGGGAACGGGTTCTTC
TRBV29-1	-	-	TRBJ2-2	CSGQKRSGAGELFF	TGCAGCGGACAGAAACGGTCTGGGGCCGGGGAGCTGTTTTTT
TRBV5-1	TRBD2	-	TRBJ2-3	CASSLVLAGDTQYF	TGCGCCAGCAGCTTGGTTCTAGCGGGAGATACGCAGTATTTT
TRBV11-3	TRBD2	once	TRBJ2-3	CASSLDDWRGGTDTQYF	TGTGCCAGCAGCTTAGATGATTGGCGGGGGGGGACAGATACGCAGTATTTT
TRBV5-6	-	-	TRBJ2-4	CASSLYGAKNIQYF	TGTGCCAGCAGCTTGTACGGGGCCAAAAACATTCAGTACTTC
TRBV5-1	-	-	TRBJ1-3	CASSLDPGNTIYF	TGCGCCAGCAGCTTGGATCCCGGAAACACCATATATTTT
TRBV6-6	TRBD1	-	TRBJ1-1	CASSRDRTNTEAFF	TGTGCCAGCAGTAGGGACAGGACGAACACTGAAGCTTTCTTT
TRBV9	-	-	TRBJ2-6	CASSVEEGVVREANVLTF	TGTGCCAGCAGCGTAGAAGAGGGGGTGGTCCGAGAGGCCAACGTCCTGACTTTC
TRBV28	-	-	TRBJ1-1	CASRGAIAEAFF	TGTGCCAGCAGAGGGGCGATCGCTGAAGCTTTCTTT
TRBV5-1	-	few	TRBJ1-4	CASSRTATNEKLFF	TGCGCCAGCAGCCGGACAGCAACTAATGAAAAACTGTTTTTT
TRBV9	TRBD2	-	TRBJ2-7	CASSGKDGLAGGNYEQYF	TGTGCCAGCAGCGGGAAGGATGGACTAGCGGGAGGGAATTACGAGCAGTACTTC
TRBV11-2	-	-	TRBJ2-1	CASSFDSVSNEQFF	TGTGCCAGCAGCTTTGACAGCGTAAGCAATGAGCAGTTCTTC
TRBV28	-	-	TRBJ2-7	CASSGGAYEQYF	TGTGCCAGCAGTGGTGGGGCCTACGAGCAGTACTTC
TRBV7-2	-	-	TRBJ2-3	CASSPSRISTDTQYF	TGTGCCAGCAGCCCCAGTAGGATTAGCACAGATACGCAGTATTTT
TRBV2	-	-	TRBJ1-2	CASSPGLPVTF	TGTGCCAGCAGCCCGGGACTTCCCGTGACCTTC